This T cell receptor (beta chain) was observed in a study of cytomegalovirus exposure and HLA in healthy donors. The CDR3 sequence is 17 residues long. Germline V gene lookup returns CDR1 MGHDK and CDR2 SYGVNS. J was trimmed by 0 bases and V by 7 bases; bases with no gene match: 6. 13 Jbeta primers and 60 Vbeta primers were used for the PCR. Using immunoSEQ multiplex PCR, the repertoire was profiled, and TCRdb retains in-frame clones only, with some absent. This sample carries roughly 180,000 clones, approximately 9.5% of them seen once, and the ten largest clones take 1% to 1.5%. Everyone who donated was a healthy bone marrow donor. General study points: The authors later found HLA-associated TCR beta chains more clonally expanded than equally common others. According to the study, around 180 TCR beta chains were cytomegalovirus-associated. Presence/absence analyses took donor sequencing depth as roughly uniform.

A note on this clone: Its antigen is unknown.

This rearrangement joins TRBV25-1 to TRBJ2-2; 12 positions match TRBD2. The source is a woman in her 30s in good health and CMV-seropositive. Sequencing used PBMCs. CDR3 sequence: CASTWTSGAANTGELFF. CDR3 coding DNA: TGTGCCAGCACCTGGACTAGCGGGGCCGCGAACACCGGGGAGCTGTTTTTT.